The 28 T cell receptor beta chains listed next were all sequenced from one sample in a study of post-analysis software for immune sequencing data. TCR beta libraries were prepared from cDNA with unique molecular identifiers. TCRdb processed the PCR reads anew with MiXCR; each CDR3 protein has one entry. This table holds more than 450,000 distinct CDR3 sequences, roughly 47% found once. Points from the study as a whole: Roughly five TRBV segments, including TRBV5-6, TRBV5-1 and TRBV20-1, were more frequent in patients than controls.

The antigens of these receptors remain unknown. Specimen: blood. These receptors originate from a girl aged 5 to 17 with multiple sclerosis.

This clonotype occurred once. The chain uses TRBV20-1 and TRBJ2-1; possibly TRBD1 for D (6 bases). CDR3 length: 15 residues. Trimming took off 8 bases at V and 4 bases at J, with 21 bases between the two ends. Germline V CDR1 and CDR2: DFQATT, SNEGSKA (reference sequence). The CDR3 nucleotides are TGCAGTTTTCCTCAGGGGCCCCTCGAGTACAATGAGCAGTTCTTC. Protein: CSFPQGPLEYNEQFF.

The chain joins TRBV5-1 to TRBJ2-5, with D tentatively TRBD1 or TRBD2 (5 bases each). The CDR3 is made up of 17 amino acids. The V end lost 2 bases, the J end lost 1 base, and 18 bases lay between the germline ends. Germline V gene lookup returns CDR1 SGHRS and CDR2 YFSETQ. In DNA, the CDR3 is TGCGCCAGCAGCTTAACCCTATCTGTGGGGGTCCAAGAGACCCAGTACTTC. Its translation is CASSLTLSVGVQETQYF.

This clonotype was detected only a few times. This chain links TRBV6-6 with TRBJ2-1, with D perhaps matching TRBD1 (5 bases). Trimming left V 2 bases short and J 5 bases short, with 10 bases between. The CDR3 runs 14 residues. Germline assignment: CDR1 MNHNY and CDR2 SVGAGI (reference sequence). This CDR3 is CASSYQGIDNEQFF. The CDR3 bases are TGTGCCAGCAGTTACCAGGGAATCGACAATGAGCAGTTCTTC.

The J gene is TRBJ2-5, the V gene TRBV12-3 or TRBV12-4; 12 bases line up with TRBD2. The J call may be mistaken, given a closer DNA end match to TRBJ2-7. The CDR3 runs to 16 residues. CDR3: CASSLAGGSHSYEQYF. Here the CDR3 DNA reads TGTGCCAGCAGCCTAGCGGGAGGGTCGCACTCCTACGAGCAGTACTTC.

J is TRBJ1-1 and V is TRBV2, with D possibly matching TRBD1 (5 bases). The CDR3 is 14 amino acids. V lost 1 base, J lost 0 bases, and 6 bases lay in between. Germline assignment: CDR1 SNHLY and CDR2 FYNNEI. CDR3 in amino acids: CASSEEGMNTEAFF. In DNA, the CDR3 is TGTGCCAGCAGTGAAGAGGGGATGAACACTGAAGCTTTCTTT.

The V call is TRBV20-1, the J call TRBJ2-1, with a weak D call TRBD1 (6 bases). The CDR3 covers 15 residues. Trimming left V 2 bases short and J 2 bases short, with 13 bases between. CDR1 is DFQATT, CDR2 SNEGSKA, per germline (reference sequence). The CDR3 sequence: CSARPVGGTYNEQFF. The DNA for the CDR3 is TGCAGTGCTAGACCAGTAGGGGGAACCTACAATGAGCAGTTCTTC.

The CDR3 is CASTPFYGGNTGELFF. CDR3 coding DNA: TGTGCCAGCACCCCCTTCTATGGGGGGAACACCGGGGAGCTGTTTTTT. The V call is TRBV12-3 or TRBV12-4, the J call TRBJ2-2; D is possibly TRBD1 or TRBD2 (5 bases each). The CDR3 is 16 amino acids. Trimming pared 7 bases from V and 1 base from J, leaving 16 bases between.

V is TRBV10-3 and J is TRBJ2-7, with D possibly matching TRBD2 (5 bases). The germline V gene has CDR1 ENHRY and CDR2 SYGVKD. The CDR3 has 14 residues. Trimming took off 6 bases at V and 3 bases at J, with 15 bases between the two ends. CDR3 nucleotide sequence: TGTGCCATCAGGGGGAGCCTAGAGAACTACGAGCAGTACTTC. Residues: CAIRGSLENYEQYF.

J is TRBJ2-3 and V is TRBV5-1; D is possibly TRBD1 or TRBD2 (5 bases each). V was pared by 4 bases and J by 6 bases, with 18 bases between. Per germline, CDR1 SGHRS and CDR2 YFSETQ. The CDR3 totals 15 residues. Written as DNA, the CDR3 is TGCGCCAGCAGCCGGTTCGGGACCCCCTCGGATACGCAGTATTTT. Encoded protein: CASSRFGTPSDTQYF.

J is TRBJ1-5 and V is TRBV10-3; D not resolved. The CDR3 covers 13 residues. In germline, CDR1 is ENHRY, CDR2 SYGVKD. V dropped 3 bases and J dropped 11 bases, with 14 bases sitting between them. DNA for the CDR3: TGTGCCATCAGTGACCTACGAGGTACGGCCCAGCATTTT. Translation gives CAISDLRGTAQHF.

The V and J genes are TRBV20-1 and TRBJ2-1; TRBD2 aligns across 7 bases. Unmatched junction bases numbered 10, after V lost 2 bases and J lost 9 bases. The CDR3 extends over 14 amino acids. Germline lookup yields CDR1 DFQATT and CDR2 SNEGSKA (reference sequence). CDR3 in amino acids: CSARSSGTSGEQFF. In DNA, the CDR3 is TGCAGTGCTAGATCGAGCGGGACGTCTGGTGAGCAGTTCTTC.

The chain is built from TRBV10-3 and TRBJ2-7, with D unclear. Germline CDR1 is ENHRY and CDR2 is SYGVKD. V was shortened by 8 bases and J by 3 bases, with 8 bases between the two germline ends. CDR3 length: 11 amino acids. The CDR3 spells CAIGEHYEQYF. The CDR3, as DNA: TGTGCCATCGGGGAACACTACGAGCAGTACTTC.

Here the CDR3 reads CASNTGGLGEQFF. The CDR3 bases are TGTGCCAGCAACACTGGGGGGCTAGGTGAGCAGTTCTTC. The chain has TRBV12-3 or TRBV12-4 and TRBJ2-1; D is perhaps TRBD1 or TRBD2 (6 bases each). Deletions cut 7 bases from V and 9 bases from J, with 16 bases between. This CDR3 spans 13 amino acids.

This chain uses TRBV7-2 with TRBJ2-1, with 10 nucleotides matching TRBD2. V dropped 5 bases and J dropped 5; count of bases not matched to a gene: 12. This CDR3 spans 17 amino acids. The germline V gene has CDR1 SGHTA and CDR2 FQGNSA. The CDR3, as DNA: TGTGCCAGCAGCAACCCTCCGGGACTAGCGACCAACAATGAGCAGTTCTTC. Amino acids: CASSNPPGLATNNEQFF.

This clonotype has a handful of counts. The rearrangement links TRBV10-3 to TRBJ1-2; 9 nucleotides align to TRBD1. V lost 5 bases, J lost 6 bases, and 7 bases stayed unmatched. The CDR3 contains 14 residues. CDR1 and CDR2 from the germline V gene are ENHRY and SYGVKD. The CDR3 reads CAISWDRASDGYTF. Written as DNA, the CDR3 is TGTGCCATCAGTTGGGACAGGGCATCGGATGGCTACACCTTC.

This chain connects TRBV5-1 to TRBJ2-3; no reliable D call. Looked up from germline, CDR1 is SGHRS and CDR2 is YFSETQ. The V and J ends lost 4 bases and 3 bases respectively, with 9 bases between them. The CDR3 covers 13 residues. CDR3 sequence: CASSAGETDTQYF. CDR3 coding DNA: TGCGCCAGCAGCGCCGGTGAGACAGATACGCAGTATTTT.

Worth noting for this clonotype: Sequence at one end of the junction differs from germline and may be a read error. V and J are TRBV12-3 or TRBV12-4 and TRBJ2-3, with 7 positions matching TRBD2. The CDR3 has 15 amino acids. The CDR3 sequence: CASSQGLESTDAQYF. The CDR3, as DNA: TGTGCCAGCAGTCAAGGACTAGAGAGCACAGATGCGCAGTATTTC.

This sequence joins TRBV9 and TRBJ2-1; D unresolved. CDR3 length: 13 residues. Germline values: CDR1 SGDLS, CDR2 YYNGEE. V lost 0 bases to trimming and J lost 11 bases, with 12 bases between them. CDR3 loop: CASSVGQMNKQFF. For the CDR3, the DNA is TGTGCCAGCAGCGTAGGTCAGATGAATAAGCAGTTCTTC. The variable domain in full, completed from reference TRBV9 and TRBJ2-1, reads DSGVTQTPKHLITATGQRVTLRCSPRSGDLSVYWYQQSLDQGLQFLIQYYNGEERAKGNILERFSAQQFPDLHSELNLSSLELGDSALYFCASSVGQMNKQFFGPGTRLTVL.

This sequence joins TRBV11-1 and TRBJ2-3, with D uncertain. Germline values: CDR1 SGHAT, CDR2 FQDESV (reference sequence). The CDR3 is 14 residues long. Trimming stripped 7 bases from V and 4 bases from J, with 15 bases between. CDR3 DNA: TGTGCCAGCACGTCAACCGGGTGGGCAGATACGCAGTATTTT. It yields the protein CASTSTGWADTQYF. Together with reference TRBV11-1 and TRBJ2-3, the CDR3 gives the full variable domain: EAEVAQSPRYKITEKSQAVAFWCDPISGHATLYWYRQILGQGPELLVQFQDESVVDDSQLPKDRFSAERLKGVDSTLKIQPAELGDSAMYLCASTSTGWADTQYFGPGTRLTVL.

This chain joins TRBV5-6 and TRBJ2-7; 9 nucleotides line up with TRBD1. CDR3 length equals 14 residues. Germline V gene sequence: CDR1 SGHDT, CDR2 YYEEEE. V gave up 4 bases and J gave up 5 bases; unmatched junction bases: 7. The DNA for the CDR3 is TGTGCCAGCAGCGACGGGACAGGGTCCAACGAGCAGTACTTC. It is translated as CASSDGTGSNEQYF.

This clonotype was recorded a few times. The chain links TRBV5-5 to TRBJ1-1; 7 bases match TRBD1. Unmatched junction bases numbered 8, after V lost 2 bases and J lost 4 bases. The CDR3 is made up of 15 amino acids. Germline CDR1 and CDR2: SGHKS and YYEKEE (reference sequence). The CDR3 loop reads CASSFAGGSITEAFF. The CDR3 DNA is TGTGCCAGCAGCTTCGCAGGGGGATCAATCACTGAAGCTTTCTTT.

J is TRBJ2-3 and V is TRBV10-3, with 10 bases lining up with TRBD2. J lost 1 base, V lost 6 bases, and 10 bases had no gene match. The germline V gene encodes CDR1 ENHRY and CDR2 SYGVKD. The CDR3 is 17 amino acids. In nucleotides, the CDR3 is TGTGCCATCAGCTTAAACACCGGGACTAGCGGCACAGATACGCAGTATTTT. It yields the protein CAISLNTGTSGTDTQYF.

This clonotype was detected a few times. In DNA, the CDR3 is TGTGCCACCAGTGATCGACAGTCGGGGAAATATGGCTACACCTTC. It is translated as CATSDRQSGKYGYTF. J is TRBJ1-2 and V is TRBV24-1; the D gene is possibly TRBD1 (5 bases). Per the germline V gene, CDR1 is KGHDR and CDR2 is SFDVKD. The V gene lost 3 bases and the J gene lost 5 bases, with 15 bases spanning the gap. There are 15 residues in the CDR3.

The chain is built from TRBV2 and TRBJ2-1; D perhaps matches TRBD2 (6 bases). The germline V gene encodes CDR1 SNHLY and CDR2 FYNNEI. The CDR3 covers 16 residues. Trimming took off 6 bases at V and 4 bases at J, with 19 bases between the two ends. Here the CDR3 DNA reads TGTGCCAGCAGCCCTCTCGAGGTAGCGGAGTACAATGAGCAGTTCTTC. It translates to CASSPLEVAEYNEQFF.

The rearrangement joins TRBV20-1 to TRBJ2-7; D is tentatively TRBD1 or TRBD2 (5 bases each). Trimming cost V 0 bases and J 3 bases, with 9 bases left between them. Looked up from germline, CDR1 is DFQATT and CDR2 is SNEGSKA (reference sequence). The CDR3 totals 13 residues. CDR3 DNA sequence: TGCAGTGCTAGAGATCAGGGAGTCTACGAGCAGTACTTC. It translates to CSARDQGVYEQYF.

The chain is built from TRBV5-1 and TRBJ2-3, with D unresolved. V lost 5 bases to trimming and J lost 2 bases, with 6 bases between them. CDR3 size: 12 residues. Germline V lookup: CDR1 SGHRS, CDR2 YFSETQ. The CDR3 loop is CASRNHTDTQYF. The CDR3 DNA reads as TGCGCCAGCAGGAACCACACAGATACGCAGTATTTT. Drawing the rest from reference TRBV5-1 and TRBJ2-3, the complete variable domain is KAGVTQTPRYLIKTRGQQVTLSCSPISGHRSVSWYQQTPGQGLQFLFEYFSETQRNKGNFPGRFSGRQFSNSRSEMNVSTLELGDSALYLCASRNHTDTQYFGPGTRLTVL.

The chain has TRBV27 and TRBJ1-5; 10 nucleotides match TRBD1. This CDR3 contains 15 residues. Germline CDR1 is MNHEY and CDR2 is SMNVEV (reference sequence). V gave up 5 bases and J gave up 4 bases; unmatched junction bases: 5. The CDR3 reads CASSMTGGWNQPQHF. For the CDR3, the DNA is TGTGCCAGCAGTATGACAGGGGGCTGGAATCAGCCCCAGCATTTT.

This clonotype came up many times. The CDR3 nucleotides read TGTGCCACCAGTGAAATGGACACCTACAATGAGCAGTTCTTC. Encoded protein: CATSEMDTYNEQFF. The rearrangement joins TRBV24-1 to TRBJ2-1; D perhaps matches TRBD1 (5 bases). The length of the CDR3 is 14 residues. In germline, CDR1 is KGHDR, CDR2 SFDVKD. Trimming shortened V by 4 bases and J by 2 bases, and 8 bases separated the two germline ends.